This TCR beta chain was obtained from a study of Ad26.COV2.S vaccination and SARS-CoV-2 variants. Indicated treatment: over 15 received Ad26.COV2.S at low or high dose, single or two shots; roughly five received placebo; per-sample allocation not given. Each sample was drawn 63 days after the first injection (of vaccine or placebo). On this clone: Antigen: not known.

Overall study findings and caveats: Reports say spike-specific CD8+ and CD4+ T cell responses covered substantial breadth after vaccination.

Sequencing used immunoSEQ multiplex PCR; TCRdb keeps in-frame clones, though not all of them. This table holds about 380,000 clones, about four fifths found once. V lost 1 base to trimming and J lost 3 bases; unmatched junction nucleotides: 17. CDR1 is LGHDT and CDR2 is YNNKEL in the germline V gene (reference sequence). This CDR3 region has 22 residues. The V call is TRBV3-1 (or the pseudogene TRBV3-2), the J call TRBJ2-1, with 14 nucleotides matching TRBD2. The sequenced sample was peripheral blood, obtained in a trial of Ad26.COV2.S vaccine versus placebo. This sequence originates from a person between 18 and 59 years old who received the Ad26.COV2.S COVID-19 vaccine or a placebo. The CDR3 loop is CASSQGTSGRILISYYYNEQFF. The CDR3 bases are TGTGCCAGCAGCCAAGGGACTAGCGGGAGGATATTGATATCGTACTACTACAATGAGCAGTTCTTC.